These 3 T cell receptor beta chains originate from one sample sequenced in a study of blood T cell repertoires in COVID-19. Sequenced by immunoSEQ multiplex PCR; TCRdb stores in-frame clones only, minus some. The table records some 330,000 clones, roughly 86% of them present only once. The sequenced sample was PBMCs or T cells enriched from blood (not recorded which). Source of these receptors: a middle-aged man in a cohort exposed to, infected with or recovered from COVID-19 (not recorded which).

The V and J genes are TRBV2 and TRBJ1-1; tentatively, D is TRBD1 (5 bases). V was cut by 4 bases and J by 5 bases, with 14 bases left in between. The CDR3 consists of 14 residues. Germline V lookup: CDR1 SNHLY, CDR2 FYNNEI. CDR3 loop: CASSGSIRDTEAFF. CDR3 bases: TGTGCCAGCAGTGGCAGTATCAGGGATACTGAAGCTTTCTTT.

The CDR3 sequence: CAWSTTGGARKQYF. Here the CDR3 DNA reads TGTGCCTGGAGTACGACAGGGGGAGCTAGGAAGCAGTACTTC. The J gene is TRBJ2-7, the V gene TRBV30; 9 bases align to TRBD1. The V segment lost 2 bases and the J segment 8 bases; nucleotides outside the gene matches: 10. The germline CDR1 and CDR2 sequences are GTSNPN and SVGIG (reference sequence). CDR3 size: 14 residues.

V usage is TRBV28 and J usage is TRBJ2-1; D might be TRBD2 (6 bases). Trimming took 8 bases from V and 7 from J, leaving 6 bases between them. Germline V lookup: CDR1 MDHEN, CDR2 SYDVKM. The CDR3 runs to 10 residues. The CDR3 loop reads CASGRNEQFF. CDR3 nucleotide sequence: TGTGCCAGCGGGAGGAATGAGCAGTTCTTC.